This TCR beta chain comes out of a study of T cell repertoires in cytomegalovirus infection (dated by TCRdb to the late 2010s). Looking at the study overall: Donor HLA type was relevant to the analysis, because carriage of CMV infection together with the matching HLA type was indicated by public TCR beta signatures.

Between the V and J ends, shortened by 0 bases and 2 bases respectively, the junction contains 8 bases. The CDR3 contains 16 residues, cysteine and phenylalanine counted. Only the CDR3 portion is preserved as DNA: 48 bases, with reading frame beginning at the first base. The CDR1 and CDR2 encoded by the germline V gene (reference sequence) are LNHNV and YYDKDF. The data were produced on an Illumina HiSeq 1500. The raw public data were reprocessed by TCRdb itself: fastp quality trimming at Q25, MiXCR clonotype calling, in-frame beta chains only. A single entry per CDR3 protein holds the most common genes and DNA from its merged rows. The sample table holds 200,000 to 300,000 distinct CDR3 sequences, of which approximately 9.2% were seen once. Roughly 16% of the sample rests with the top ten. There are many counts of this clonotype. What antigen it recognizes has not been identified. One base away there is no much larger clone; base qualities are not given.

Overall study results and their limits: Carriers of CMV infection plus the relevant HLA type were discriminated by the cumulative frequency of public TCR beta family members in the study cohort and in an independent roughly 370-donor cohort. The ex vivo response was dominated by HLA-C-restricted CMV-specific TCR beta clonotypes, and the single most frequent clonotype in two of eight donors was supplied by these HLA-C-restricted clonotypes.

Recombination connected TRBV15 to TRBJ2-6; D gene: possibly TRBD1, on 5 matching bases. The source of this sequence is a human donor in good health (CMV status not recorded). Some clones in this sample may be carry-over from other donors' samples. Sequenced input: PBMCs. The CDR3 here reads CATSRDLGAGANVLTF. The DNA sequence reads TGTGCCACCAGCAGAGATTTAGGGGCTGGGGCCAACGTCCTGACTTTC.